The 22 T cell receptor beta chains below all came from one sample that was sequenced in a study of blood T cell repertoires in COVID-19. TCRdb keeps only in-frame clones here, not all; method: immunoSEQ multiplex PCR. The table records around 170,000 clones, almost 85% of them present only once. Sequenced input: peripheral blood. Source of these receptors: a man younger than 35 with active or convalescent COVID-19.

The rearrangement uses TRBV5-1 and TRBJ2-3, with 9 bases identical to TRBD2. V lost 0 bases to trimming and J lost 6 bases; unmatched junction nucleotides: 8. CDR1 is SGHRS, CDR2 YFSETQ, per germline. The CDR3 consists of 16 residues. In DNA, the CDR3 is TGCGCCAGCAGCTTGGTTGGTAGCGGGAGAGGCGATACGCAGTATTTT. Translating gives CASSLVGSGRGDTQYF.

J is TRBJ1-6 and V is TRBV5-1, with TRBD1 matching over 7 bases. Trimming at V came to 4 bases and at J to 13 bases, leaving 11 bases not matched to a gene. This CDR3 comprises 14 residues. Germline V gene lookup returns CDR1 SGHRS and CDR2 YFSETQ. CDR3 loop: CASSPGTDGRPLHF. CDR3 nucleotide sequence: TGCGCCAGCAGCCCAGGGACAGATGGACGGCCCCTCCACTTT.

This clone was observed once. This chain connects TRBV29-1 to TRBJ2-1; 7 nucleotides line up with TRBD1. V lost 7 bases, J lost 8 bases, and 8 bases stayed unmatched. This CDR3 spans 12 amino acids. Germline-derived CDR1 and CDR2 are SQVTM and ANQGSEA. In DNA, the CDR3 is TGCAGCGCTCTCCGACAGGGCGATGAGCAGTTCTTC. It is translated as CSALRQGDEQFF.

The chain links TRBV15 to TRBJ2-1; the match to TRBD2 covers 10 bases. Germline loops: CDR1 LNHNV, CDR2 YYDKDF (reference sequence). Germline trimming cut 0 bases from V and 9 bases from J; bases unmatched to any gene: 8. This CDR3 has 16 amino acids. Here the CDR3 reads CATSRELAGARGEQFF. The CDR3 nucleotides are TGTGCCACCAGCAGAGAGCTAGCGGGAGCACGCGGTGAGCAGTTCTTC.

The gene calls are TRBV2 and TRBJ1-1, with D possibly being TRBD1 (5 bases). Germline CDR1 reads SNHLY; CDR2 reads FYNNEI. V lost 0 bases, J lost 4 bases, and 12 bases lay in between. The CDR3 runs 15 residues. CDR3 region: CASSEAVGRSTEAFF. The CDR3 nucleotides are TGTGCCAGCAGTGAAGCGGTGGGGCGTAGCACTGAAGCTTTCTTT. Looking up the rest from reference TRBV2 and TRBJ1-1 gives the full variable domain: EPEVTQTPSHQVTQMGQEVILRCVPISNHLYFYWYRQILGQKVEFLVSFYNNEISEKSEIFDDQFSVERPDGSNFTLKIRSTKLEDSAMYFCASSEAVGRSTEAFFGQGTRLTVV.

The V and J genes are TRBV9 and TRBJ1-1; D unclear. V lost 3 bases, J lost 1 base, and 10 bases lay in between. This CDR3 contains 14 residues. Germline CDR1 is SGDLS and CDR2 is YYNGEE. This chain's CDR3 is CASSGANGNTEAFF. CDR3 nucleotide sequence: TGTGCCAGCAGCGGTGCCAACGGGAACACTGAAGCTTTCTTT.

The chain employs TRBV18 and TRBJ1-5, with 8 bases aligning to TRBD1. The CDR3 spans 13 residues. CDR1 is KGHSH and CDR2 is LQKENI in the germline V gene. The V gene end was trimmed by 5 bases and the J gene end by 5 bases; junction bases not matched to a gene: 2. This chain's CDR3 is CASSKDRDQPQHF. CDR3 nucleotide sequence: TGTGCCAGCTCAAAGGACAGGGATCAGCCCCAGCATTTT.

The chain joins TRBV5-1 to TRBJ1-4, with TRBD1 as a possible D gene (6 bases). Germline CDR1 reads SGHRS; CDR2 reads YFSETQ. The CDR3 covers 14 residues. V was clipped by 4 bases and J by 10 bases, with 17 bases between them. CDR3 nucleotides: TGCGCCAGCAGCCCTGAGGGGGTCTGGGGAAAACTGTTTTTT. It yields the protein CASSPEGVWGKLFF.

This chain connects TRBV7-2 to TRBJ2-3; 11 nucleotides match TRBD1. Looked up from germline, CDR1 is SGHTA and CDR2 is FQGNSA. J was trimmed by 2 bases and V by 5 bases; bases with no gene match: 3. There are 15 residues in the CDR3. In DNA, the CDR3 is TGTGCCAGCAGCCAGGACAGGGGGCTCACAGATACGCAGTATTTT. This sequence encodes CASSQDRGLTDTQYF. The variable domain in full, completed from reference TRBV7-2 and TRBJ2-3, reads GAGVSQSPSNKVTEKGKDVELRCDPISGHTALYWYRQSLGQGLEFLIYFQGNSAPDKSGLPSDRFSAERTGGSVSTLTIQRTQQEDSAVYLCASSQDRGLTDTQYFGPGTRLTVL.

This chain connects TRBV30 to TRBJ1-2; D is possibly TRBD1 (5 bases). Germline-derived CDR1 and CDR2 are GTSNPN and SVGIG (reference sequence). V lost 0 bases and J lost 8, with 19 bases in between. This CDR3 comprises 15 residues. CDR3 in DNA: TGTGCCTGGAGTGTACGTGAACTTGGGGCTAGGGGCTACACCTTC. The encoded protein is CAWSVRELGARGYTF. The whole variable domain, filled in from reference TRBV30 and TRBJ1-2, reads SQTIHQWPATLVQPVGSPLSLECTVEGTSNPNLYWYRQAAGRGLQLLFYSVGIGQISSEVPQNLSASRPQDRQFILSSKKLLLSDSGFYLCAWSVRELGARGYTFGSGTRLTVV.

The chain is built from TRBV4-1 and TRBJ2-2; D is ambiguous. The germline gives CDR1 MGHRA, CDR2 YSYEKL. The CDR3 totals 12 residues. Trimming took off 4 bases at V and 5 bases at J, with 5 bases between the two ends. The CDR3 spells CASSPQTGELFF. The CDR3 nucleotides are TGCGCCAGCAGCCCCCAGACCGGGGAGCTGTTTTTT.

The CDR3 reads CASRGGDEQYF. CDR3 DNA sequence: TGTGCCAGCAGGGGAGGCGACGAGCAGTACTTC. J is TRBJ2-7 and V is TRBV6-5; D might be TRBD2 (6 bases). V was cut by 6 bases and J by 5 bases, with 8 bases left in between. Germline V CDR1 and CDR2: MNHEY, SVGAGI. CDR3 length: 11 amino acids.

The CDR3 region is CASSFSSGTGYPQPQHF. CDR3 bases: TGTGCCAGCAGTTTCAGCTCCGGGACAGGCTATCCTCAGCCCCAGCATTTT. J is TRBJ1-5 and V is TRBV27, with TRBD1 identical over 8 bases. Per germline, CDR1 MNHEY and CDR2 SMNVEV (reference sequence). The V gene end was trimmed by 3 bases and the J gene end by 6 bases; junction bases not matched to a gene: 13. This CDR3 region has 17 residues.

This clone was counted between two and nine times. The chain joins TRBV27 to TRBJ1-6; 8 positions agree with TRBD1. V shed 6 bases and J 10 bases; nucleotides not matched to a gene: 8. Germline assignment: CDR1 MNHEY and CDR2 SMNVEV (reference sequence). This CDR3 has 14 amino acids. The CDR3 coding sequence is TGTGCCAGCAGCCTCGGACAGGGTGGATCACCCCTCCACTTT. Amino acids: CASSLGQGGSPLHF.

V is TRBV4-1 and J is TRBJ1-1; unclear D gene. V gave up 0 bases and J gave up 4 bases, with 6 bases separating them. The CDR3 covers 13 residues. In germline, CDR1 is MGHRA, CDR2 YSYEKL. CDR3 nucleotides: TGCGCCAGCAGCCAAGAGAGGTTCACTGAAGCTTTCTTT. This encodes CASSQERFTEAFF.

This clone was seen only a few times. J is TRBJ2-7 and V is TRBV15; a weak D match, TRBD2 (5 bases). V was clipped by 0 bases and J by 5 bases, with 14 bases between them. Germline CDR1 is LNHNV and CDR2 is YYDKDF (reference sequence). The CDR3 is 15 residues long. The CDR3 DNA reads TGTGCCACCAGCAGAGACGCGAGGGCAACGGACGAGCAGTACTTC. Its translation: CATSRDARATDEQYF.

The genes are TRBV15 and TRBJ2-6; 8 positions agree with TRBD2. The junction had 12 bases not matched to a gene; V was cut back by 4 bases and J by 4 bases. CDR1 is LNHNV, CDR2 YYDKDF, per germline (reference sequence). The CDR3 consists of 18 residues. Here the CDR3 reads CATSMTGTSVSGANVLTF. For the CDR3, the DNA is TGTGCCACCAGCATGACCGGGACTAGTGTCTCCGGGGCCAACGTCCTGACTTTC.

This sequence joins TRBV7-9 and TRBJ1-2; TRBD1 aligns across 9 bases. Germline lookup yields CDR1 SEHNR and CDR2 FQNEAQ (reference sequence). This CDR3 has 14 residues. The V segment lost 10 bases and the J segment 5 bases; nucleotides outside the gene matches: 11. The CDR3 loop is CATSRTGDFYGYTF. CDR3 bases: TGTGCCACATCTAGGACAGGGGATTTTTATGGCTACACCTTC.

With respect to this clone: The germline gene is not matched at one end of the junction; a read error may be the cause. The V gene is TRBV10-3, the J gene TRBJ1-4; 8 nucleotides agree with TRBD1. The CDR3 loop spans 14 amino acids. The germline V gene has CDR1 ENHRY and CDR2 SYGVKD. This CDR3 is CATSQGQDNEKLFF. The CDR3 nucleotides read TGTGCCACCAGTCAGGGACAGGATAATGAAAAACTGTTTTTT.

This rearrangement joins TRBV3-1 (or the pseudogene TRBV3-2) to TRBJ2-1; 8 nucleotides align to TRBD2. This CDR3 comprises 14 residues. The junction had 5 bases not matched to a gene; V was cut back by 3 bases and J by 7 bases. The germline V gene has CDR1 LGHDT and CDR2 YNNKEL (reference sequence). CDR3 DNA: TGTGCCAGCAGCCACCTAGCGGGTTTAAATGAGCAGTTCTTC. Amino acid sequence: CASSHLAGLNEQFF.

The genes are TRBV28 and TRBJ2-7, with D possibly matching TRBD1 (7 bases). The CDR3 is made up of 15 amino acids. The V gene lost 6 bases and the J gene lost 4 bases, with 19 bases spanning the gap. Germline V gene sequence: CDR1 MDHEN, CDR2 SYDVKM. The CDR3: CASRAGQKGFYEQYF. The CDR3 coding sequence is TGTGCCAGCAGGGCGGGACAGAAAGGCTTTTACGAGCAGTACTTC.

The chain links TRBV6-5 to TRBJ1-2; D remains ambiguous. The V end was cut by 3 bases, the J end by 7 bases, with 15 bases between. In germline, CDR1 is MNHEY, CDR2 SVGAGI. CDR3 length equals 14 residues. The CDR3 nucleotides are TGTGCCAGCAGTTATCGGCGGGGAGGAGGTGGCTACACCTTC. This encodes CASSYRRGGGGYTF.